These 28 T cell receptor beta chains were all obtained from the same sample, sequenced in a study of blood T cells in healthy people across ages (dated by TCRdb to the mid-2010s). The library was obtained by 5' RACE. The data were produced on an Illumina HiSeq 2500. A second PCR of 7 to 11 cycles was run with a J-beta primer mix and a sample-barcoded 5' primer. The public reads were reanalyzed by TCRdb: fastp trimming at Q25, MiXCR alignment, in-frame beta chains only. Each CDR3 protein appears once, grouped with its most common genes and DNA. The sample includes 540,000 or so distinct CDR3 sequences, with 45% to 55% observed a single time. Around 23% of the sample is in the top ten clones. The sample taken for sequencing was blood. These receptors all come from a man older than 75 in good health.

The genes are TRBV7-9 and TRBJ2-5; D unclear. This CDR3 has 13 residues. The germline V and J ends were trimmed by 1 base and 5 bases, with 8 bases remaining between them. The germline V gene has CDR1 SEHNR and CDR2 FQNEAQ (reference sequence). The chain's CDR3 is CASSLDPAETQYF. The CDR3 DNA reads as TGTGCCAGCAGCTTAGACCCGGCGGAGACCCAGTACTTC.

This clonotype was found a few times. The rearrangement links TRBV11-3 to TRBJ2-3; D possibly uses TRBD1 or TRBD2 (5 bases each). This CDR3 has 16 amino acids. The germline V gene encodes CDR1 SGHNT and CDR2 YENEEA. V lost 5 bases and J lost 6, with 21 bases in between. The CDR3 DNA reads TGTGCCAGCAGCCCGGGGCAGCGGAGCCTGCCTGATACGCAGTATTTT. Translation: CASSPGQRSLPDTQYF.

The chain carries TRBV5-1 and TRBJ2-1, with D possibly TRBD1 on 7 matching bases. V lost 2 bases and J 4 bases, leaving 16 bases between the germline ends. The CDR3 spans 16 residues. CDR1 and CDR2 from the germline V gene are SGHRS and YFSETQ. As DNA, the CDR3 is TGCGCCAGCAGCTTAGGAGCAGGGGGGCGGTACAATGAGCAGTTCTTC. It translates to CASSLGAGGRYNEQFF.

The genes are TRBV20-1 and TRBJ2-1, with TRBD2 identical over 9 bases. The CDR3 contains 16 residues. J gave up 4 bases and V 5 bases, and 12 bases lay outside the gene matches. Germline assignment: CDR1 DFQATT and CDR2 SNEGSKA (reference sequence). In nucleotides, the CDR3 is TGCAGTGCTGGCTCGGGTGCGGGAGGGCCGTACAATGAGCAGTTCTTC. Translating gives CSAGSGAGGPYNEQFF.

As to this clonotype: A junction boundary mismatches the germline segment, possibly from a read error. The rearrangement links TRBV7-2 to TRBJ1-6; D uncertain. Germline V gives CDR1 SGHTA, CDR2 FQGNSA. The CDR3 is 13 residues long. The CDR3 here is CASSWEVDSPLHF. CDR3 bases: TGTGCCAGCAGCTGGGAGGTGGATTCGCCCCTCCACTTT.

Comments on this clonotype: Being one base from a much bigger clone, this may be a read error. The genes are TRBV6-5 and TRBJ2-7; 11 positions agree with TRBD1. CDR3 size: 14 residues. Trimming took 6 bases from V and 7 from J; bases not matched to a gene: 8. CDR1 is MNHEY and CDR2 is SVGAGI in the germline V gene. This CDR3 is CASSGQGAYNEQYF. The CDR3 DNA reads as TGTGCCAGCAGCGGACAGGGGGCTTACAATGAGCAGTACTTC.

This clonotype was detected only once. The chain couples TRBV20-1 to TRBJ2-7; tentative D call: TRBD2 (5 bases). The J call may be wrong; the DNA end is better matched by TRBJ2-5. The CDR3 consists of 13 residues. CDR1 and CDR2 from the germline V gene are DFQATT and SNEGSKA (reference sequence). The DNA of the CDR3 is TGCAGTGCCCCGGACTTGTCTTCTGAGACCCAGTACTTC. Translating it yields CSAPDLSSETQYF.

The V call is TRBV7-2, the J call TRBJ1-2; TRBD1 is a possible D gene (6 bases). The CDR3 is made up of 13 amino acids. Germline V gene data show CDR1 as SGHTA and CDR2 as FQGNSA. Trimming took 1 base from V and 7 from J, leaving 10 bases between them. This CDR3 reads CASSLEQGLGYTF. For the CDR3, the DNA is TGTGCCAGCAGCTTAGAACAGGGCCTTGGCTACACCTTC.

This clonotype was found a few times. This rearrangement joins TRBV7-9 to TRBJ2-7, with TRBD2 identical over 8 bases. The CDR3 runs to 15 residues. V lost 4 bases and J lost 3; bases outside the gene matches: 8. The germline V gene has CDR1 SEHNR and CDR2 FQNEAQ (reference sequence). CDR3 sequence reads: CASSSPAGTSYEQYF. The CDR3 DNA is TGTGCCAGCAGCTCCCCCGCCGGGACTAGCTACGAGCAGTACTTC.

The chain couples TRBV5-1 to TRBJ1-2, with 7 positions matching TRBD1. The germline CDR1 and CDR2 sequences are SGHRS and YFSETQ. The CDR3 extends over 15 amino acids. The V and J ends lost 4 bases and 1 base, in that order; junction bases with no gene match: 7. CDR3 region: CASSLRTGDNYGYTF. In DNA form, the CDR3 reads TGCGCCAGCAGCCTACGGACAGGAGATAACTATGGCTACACCTTC.

The chain recombines TRBV11-2 with TRBJ2-1; 7 bases map to TRBD2. Germline V lookup: CDR1 SGHAT, CDR2 FQNNGV. V was clipped by 4 bases and J by 0 bases; unmatched bases: 12. CDR3 size: 18 residues. CDR3: CASSSHGERGFSYNEQFF. CDR3 nucleotides: TGTGCCAGCAGCTCCCACGGGGAGCGGGGCTTCTCCTACAATGAGCAGTTCTTC. Variable domain in full (rest from reference TRBV11-2 and TRBJ2-1): EAGVAQSPRYKIIEKRQSVAFWCNPISGHATLYWYQQILGQGPKLLIQFQNNGVVDDSQLPKDRFSAERLKGVDSTLKIQPAKLEDSAVYLCASSSHGERGFSYNEQFFGPGTRLTVL.

V usage is TRBV6-1 and J usage is TRBJ2-3; TRBD1 matches 8 bases. The V and J ends lost 8 bases and 3 bases, in that order; junction bases with no gene match: 10. Germline V lookup: CDR1 MNHNS, CDR2 SASEGT. The CDR3 has 15 amino acids. CDR3 in DNA: TGTGCCAGCCTTACAAGACAGGGGTCTACAGATACGCAGTATTTT. Its protein is CASLTRQGSTDTQYF.

The CDR3: CASSPSSGRWYNEQFF. The CDR3, as DNA: TGCGCCAGCAGCCCCTCTAGCGGGAGGTGGTACAATGAGCAGTTCTTC. This rearrangement joins TRBV5-1 to TRBJ2-1; TRBD2 matches at 11 bases. V trimming: 4 bases; J trimming: 4 bases; junction bases outside the gene matches: 7. This CDR3 spans 16 amino acids. CDR1 is SGHRS and CDR2 is YFSETQ in the germline V gene. Complete variable domain (other parts from reference TRBV5-1 and TRBJ2-1): KAGVTQTPRYLIKTRGQQVTLSCSPISGHRSVSWYQQTPGQGLQFLFEYFSETQRNKGNFPGRFSGRQFSNSRSEMNVSTLELGDSALYLCASSPSSGRWYNEQFFGPGTRLTVL.

This clonotype was counted only a few times. The J gene is TRBJ2-5, the V gene TRBV20-1; 9 positions agree with TRBD1. The CDR3 runs to 14 residues. The V gene's germline CDR1 is DFQATT and CDR2 SNEGSKA (reference sequence). V was clipped by 4 bases and J by 5 bases; unmatched bases: 8. CDR3 DNA: TGCAGTGCTATCAGCGACAGGGGGAGGGAGACCCAGTACTTC. It specifies CSAISDRGRETQYF.

The rearrangement links TRBV20-1 to TRBJ2-1; 12 bases map to TRBD2. Germline trimming cut 4 bases from V and 10 bases from J; bases unmatched to any gene: 11. Germline CDR1 DFQATT, CDR2 SNEGSKA (reference sequence). This CDR3 region has 15 residues. The chain's CDR3 is CSANSRLAGVLEQFF. The CDR3 bases are TGCAGTGCTAACTCAAGACTAGCGGGAGTTTTGGAGCAGTTCTTC.

V is TRBV3-1 and J is TRBJ2-1; D is ambiguous. Trimming left V 0 bases short and J 5 bases short, with 8 bases between. There are 14 residues in the CDR3. Germline lookup yields CDR1 LGHDT and CDR2 YNNKEL (reference sequence). CDR3 in DNA: TGTGCCAGCAGCCAAGATCCTGTGCACAATGAGCAGTTCTTC. Its translation: CASSQDPVHNEQFF.

Regarding this clonotype: A read error may produce the germline difference seen at one junction end. This chain connects TRBV7-6 to TRBJ2-1, with D hard to call. Germline V gene lookup returns CDR1 SGHVS and CDR2 FNYEAQ. This CDR3 region has 14 residues. The CDR3 loop is CASSLALSFNEQFF. In DNA form, the CDR3 reads TGTGCCAGCAGCTTAGCCCTATCCTTCAATGAGCAGTTCTTC.

The rearrangement uses TRBV6-2 or TRBV6-3 and TRBJ2-3, with 8 bases lining up with TRBD2. This CDR3 contains 15 residues. Germline V gives CDR1 MNHEY, CDR2 SVGEGT. The junction had 4 bases not matched to a gene; V was cut back by 4 bases and J by 1 base. The CDR3, as DNA: TGTGCCAGCAGTTCGGACGGGAGGGGCACAGATACGCAGTATTTT. Its translation: CASSSDGRGTDTQYF.

The gene calls are TRBV19 and TRBJ2-7; 9 bases line up with TRBD2. The CDR3 is 14 amino acids. The germline V gene encodes CDR1 LNHDA and CDR2 SQIVND (reference sequence). J lost 7 bases, V lost 6 bases, and 10 bases had no gene match. The CDR3 DNA reads TGTGCCAGTAGGGGGAATAGCGGGAGTACTGAGCAGTACTTC. This codes for CASRGNSGSTEQYF.

V gene TRBV9 combines with J gene TRBJ2-1; 10 bases fit TRBD2. The trim removed 4 bases at V and 4 bases at J, leaving 14 bases unmatched. The CDR3 length is 18 residues. Germline CDR1 and CDR2: SGDLS and YYNGEE. CDR3 protein: CASSTQSGRARSYNEQFF. CDR3 coding DNA: TGTGCCAGCAGCACCCAGAGCGGGAGGGCTCGCTCGTACAATGAGCAGTTCTTC.

The chain carries TRBV7-2 and TRBJ2-2; unclear D gene. There are 15 residues in the CDR3. The germline V gene encodes CDR1 SGHTA and CDR2 FQGNSA. V lost 2 bases and J 8 bases, leaving 15 bases between the germline ends. The CDR3 nucleotides are TGTGCCAGCAGCTTAAGGGTCGACCACAGAGGGGAGCTGTTTTTT. It yields the protein CASSLRVDHRGELFF.

This clonotype was seen ten or more times. The genes are TRBV7-9 and TRBJ2-4; 9 nucleotides match TRBD1. The J call is doubtful: the DNA matches TRBJ2-7 better. The CDR3 totals 13 residues. Germline CDR1 and CDR2: SEHNR and FQNEAQ (reference sequence). CDR3 coding DNA: TGTGCCAGCAGCCGGGACAGGGTAGGCGAGCAGTACTTC. This gives the protein CASSRDRVGEQYF.

In this sample, this clonotype turned up a few times. The chain uses TRBV27 and TRBJ2-6, with 7 bases that match TRBD2. The V segment lost 5 bases and the J segment 2 bases; nucleotides outside the gene matches: 3. Germline loops: CDR1 MNHEY, CDR2 SMNVEV (reference sequence). The CDR3 has 15 amino acids. CDR3 coding DNA: TGTGCCAGCAGTGGGGGGGAGACTGGGGCCAACGTCCTGACTTTC. It yields the protein CASSGGETGANVLTF.

This clonotype turned up a few times. This chain links TRBV2 with TRBJ2-1, with 13 bases matching TRBD2. CDR3 size: 15 residues. Trimming cost V 6 bases and J 7 bases; bases outside gene matches: 6. Per germline, CDR1 SNHLY and CDR2 FYNNEI. The CDR3 sequence is CASRELAGGDNEQFF. For the CDR3, the DNA is TGTGCCAGCAGGGAACTAGCGGGAGGGGATAATGAGCAGTTCTTC.

Only a few counts were recorded for this clonotype. J is TRBJ2-7 and V is TRBV7-9, with a possible D match to TRBD2 (6 bases). Germline V CDR1 and CDR2: SEHNR, FQNEAQ (reference sequence). V lost 1 base to trimming and J lost 5 bases, with 18 bases between them. CDR3 size: 16 residues. CDR3 in DNA: TGTGCCAGCAGCTTAGACGGGGGAGCGGCGAGAGACGAGCAGTACTTC. Its protein is CASSLDGGAARDEQYF. Full variable domain (rest looked up from reference TRBV7-9 and TRBJ2-7): DTGVSQNPRHKITKRGQNVTFRCDPISEHNRLYWYRQTLGQGPEFLTYFQNEAQLEKSRLLSDRFSAERPKGSFSTLEIQRTEQGDSAMYLCASSLDGGAARDEQYFGPGTRLTVT.

Worth noting for this clonotype: It may be a read error: a sequence one base away is much more abundant. The J gene is TRBJ1-1, the V gene TRBV6-5; 7 nucleotides align to TRBD1. This CDR3 spans 13 amino acids. Germline CDR1 MNHEY, CDR2 SVGAGI. The V segment lost 11 bases and the J segment 5 bases; nucleotides outside the gene matches: 11. CDR3 nucleotide sequence: TGTGCCGGCACCCCGACAGGGTGGACTGAAGCTTTCTTT. It specifies CAGTPTGWTEAFF.

The chain carries TRBV7-9 and TRBJ1-4; D is uncertain. The germline CDR1 and CDR2 sequences are SEHNR and FQNEAQ (reference sequence). CDR3 length: 15 residues. Trimming took 5 bases from V and 8 from J, leaving 18 bases between them. The CDR3 spells CASSTYYSFSEKLFF. The DNA for the CDR3 is TGTGCCAGCAGCACCTATTACAGTTTCTCCGAAAAACTGTTTTTT.

This clonotype was seen a handful of times. The chain joins TRBV9 to TRBJ2-3, with D maybe TRBD2 (6 bases). V was shortened by 3 bases and J by 1 base, with 18 bases between the two germline ends. This CDR3 comprises 17 residues. Germline CDR1 and CDR2: SGDLS and YYNGEE. CDR3 DNA sequence: TGTGCCAGCAGCGGACCCCGGGGCGGGGCGCGCACAGATACGCAGTATTTT. It encodes CASSGPRGGARTDTQYF.